The TCR beta chain under discussion was sequenced for a study of blood T cell repertoires in COVID-19 (dated by TCRdb to the early 2020s). With respect to the entire study: Collaborator samples came from the United States, Italy and Spain and covered acute and convalescent phases of COVID-19. The material from the prospective study consisted of cDNA or gDNA derived from T cells, B-cell-depleted T cells, or PBMCs. Deeply sampled blood TCRbeta repertoires from subjects exposed to, actively infected with, or recovered from COVID-19 were included in the dataset. A freely available public database, intended as a resource for researchers studying the immune response to SARS-CoV-2, is where the repertoires were released. The samples were drawn from two sources: the first 160 participants of the ongoing ImmuneRACE study, and 1,254 subjects contributed by 6 global collaborators. Nearly every sample came with metadata listing a de-identified subject ID, COVID-19 status, age in years and sex. Where HLA class I and class II types were available, the types were taken from metadata supplied by the sample provider, not from assay-based typing. Overall study outcomes, separate from this receptor: The amount of clinical and demographic metadata varied by source and participant and was provided uncurated.

TCRbeta CDR3 regions were amplified from genomic DNA using the immunoSEQ Assay, a bias-controlled multiplex PCR. On the authors' methods: Nucleated cell counts per sample were estimated from amplification of reference gene primers within the assay. To quantify the absolute abundance of each unique TCRbeta CDR3 rearrangement, sequence reads were collapsed and filtered. For each sample, productive Simpson clonality was calculated as the square root of Simpson's diversity index over productive rearrangements. In its TCRdb copy, this immuneACCESS table keeps in-frame sequences only and misses some clones. Where compared with another copy, unresolved V genes explain less than half of these, and the others have no known cause. That table gives V, J and clone size, and the DNA gave D and trimming. The sample contains fewer than 60,000 clones, roughly 90% of them found a single time. The top ten clonotypes cover 9% of the sample.

Regarding this clone: Its antigen specificity is not known. No qualities accompany the bases; no much larger clone lies one base away.

Trimming costs V 6 bases and J 5 bases, and their ends lie 16 bases apart. The CDR3 starts with the cysteine, ends with the phenylalanine, and has 14 residues. Just CDR3 DNA is preserved here, 42 bases in frame from base 1. Based on the germline V gene (reference sequence), the CDR1 and CDR2 sequences are MNHNY and SVGAGI. Whole blood was collected in K2EDTA tubes by collaborating institutions according to the institutions' own protocols. For TCRbeta analysis, collaborators shipped samples as frozen whole blood, isolated PBMCs, or DNA extracted from either of those sample types. The specimen sequenced was peripheral blood. The rearranged segments are TRBV6-6 and TRBJ2-5; perhaps TRBD1 is the D gene, with 7 bases matching. The clonotype originates from a man older than 75 with active or convalescent COVID-19. The nucleotides read TGTGCCAGCAGGTACAGGGGAGGAGAGGAGACCCAGTACTTC. Translated, it reads CASRYRGGEETQYF.